The present TCR beta chain was sequenced within a study of T cell responses to AZD1222 COVID-19 vaccine. The study, taken as a whole, reports: In all cases, repertoires were sampled only after the peak T cell response. With dominance at 160-218 and 743-854, vaccine-associated CD4 TCRs spanned spike. White British donors predominated, females outnumbered males, and clonal diversity was possibly underestimated.

Profiled with immunoSEQ multiplex PCR; TCRdb holds only in-frame clones, not every one. Counted here are roughly 130,000 clones, 85% to 95% occurring once; the ten biggest clones make up over 6.5%. On this clone itself: What it recognizes is unknown.

Germline V gene sequence: CDR1 SNHLY, CDR2 FYNNEI. Deletions cut 6 bases from V and 0 bases from J, with 8 bases between. The CDR3 length is 13 residues. The rearrangement joins TRBV2 to TRBJ1-1; D is uncertain. The starting material was peripheral blood, obtained on day 0 of AZD1222 vaccination. This TCR came from an adult in good health. The CDR3: CASRDGMNTEAFF. DNA for the CDR3: TGTGCCAGCAGGGACGGAATGAACACTGAAGCTTTCTTT.